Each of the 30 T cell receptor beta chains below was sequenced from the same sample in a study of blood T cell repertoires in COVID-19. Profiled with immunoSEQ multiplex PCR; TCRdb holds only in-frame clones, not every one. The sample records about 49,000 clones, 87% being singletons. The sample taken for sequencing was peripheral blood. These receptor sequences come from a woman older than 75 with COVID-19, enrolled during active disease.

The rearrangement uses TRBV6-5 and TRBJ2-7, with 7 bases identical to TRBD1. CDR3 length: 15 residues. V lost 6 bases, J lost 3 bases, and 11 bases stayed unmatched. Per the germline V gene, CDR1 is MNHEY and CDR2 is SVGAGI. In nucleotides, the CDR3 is TGTGCCAGCAGCTCGTCTGGGGACAGTCTCTACGAGCAGTACTTC. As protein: CASSSSGDSLYEQYF.

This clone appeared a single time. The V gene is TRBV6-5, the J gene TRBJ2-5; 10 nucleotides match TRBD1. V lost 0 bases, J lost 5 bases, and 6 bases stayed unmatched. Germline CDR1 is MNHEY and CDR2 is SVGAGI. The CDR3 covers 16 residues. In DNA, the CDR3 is TGTGCCAGCAGTTACTCGGGACAGGGGTATCAGGAGACCCAGTACTTC. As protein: CASSYSGQGYQETQYF.

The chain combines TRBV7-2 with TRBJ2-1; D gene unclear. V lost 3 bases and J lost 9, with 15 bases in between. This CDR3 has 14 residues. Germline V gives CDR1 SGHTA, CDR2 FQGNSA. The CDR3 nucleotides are TGTGCCAGCAGCTTCACTGGTCCCCCCCGTGAGCAGTTCTTC. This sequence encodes CASSFTGPPREQFF.

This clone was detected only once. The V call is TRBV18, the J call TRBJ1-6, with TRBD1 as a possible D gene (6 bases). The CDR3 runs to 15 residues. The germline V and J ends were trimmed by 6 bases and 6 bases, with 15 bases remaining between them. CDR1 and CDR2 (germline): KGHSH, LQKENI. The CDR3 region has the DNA TGTGCCAGCTCCGCAGGGGAGGGCCGTAATTCACCCCTCCACTTT. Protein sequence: CASSAGEGRNSPLHF. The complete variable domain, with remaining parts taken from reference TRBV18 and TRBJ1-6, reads NAGVMQNPRHLVRRRGQEARLRCSPMKGHSHVYWYRQLPEEGLKFMVYLQKENIIDESGMPKERFSAEFPKEGPSILRIQQVVRGDSAAYFCASSAGEGRNSPLHFGNGTRLTVT.

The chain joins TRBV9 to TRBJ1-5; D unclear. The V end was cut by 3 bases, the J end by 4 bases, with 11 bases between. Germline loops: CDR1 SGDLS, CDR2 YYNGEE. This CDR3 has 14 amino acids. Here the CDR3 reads CASSATPGNQPQHF. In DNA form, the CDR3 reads TGTGCCAGCAGCGCGACCCCCGGGAATCAGCCCCAGCATTTT.

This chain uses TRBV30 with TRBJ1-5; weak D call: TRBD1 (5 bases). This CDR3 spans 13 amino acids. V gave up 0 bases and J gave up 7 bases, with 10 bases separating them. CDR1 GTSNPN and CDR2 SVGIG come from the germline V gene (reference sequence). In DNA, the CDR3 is TGTGCCTGGAGTGTACAGGCGAGCCAGCCCCAGCATTTT. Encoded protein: CAWSVQASQPQHF.

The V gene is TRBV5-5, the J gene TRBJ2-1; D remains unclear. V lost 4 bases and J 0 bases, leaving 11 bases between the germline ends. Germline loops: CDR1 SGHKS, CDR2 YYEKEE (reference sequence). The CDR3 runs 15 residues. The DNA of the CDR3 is TGTGCCAGCAGCCCCGGCGCAGGCTCCTACAATGAGCAGTTCTTC. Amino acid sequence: CASSPGAGSYNEQFF.

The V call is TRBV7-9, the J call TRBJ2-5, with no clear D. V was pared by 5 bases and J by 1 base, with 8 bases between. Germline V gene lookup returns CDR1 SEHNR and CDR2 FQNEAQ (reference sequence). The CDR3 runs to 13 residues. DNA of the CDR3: TGTGCCAGCAGCCCCACTGCCCAAGAGACCCAGTACTTC. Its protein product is CASSPTAQETQYF.

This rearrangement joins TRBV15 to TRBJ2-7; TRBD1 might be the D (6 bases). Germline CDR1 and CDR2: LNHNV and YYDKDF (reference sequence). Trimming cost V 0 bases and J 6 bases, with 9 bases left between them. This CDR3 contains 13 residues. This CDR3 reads CATSRDQGLEQYF. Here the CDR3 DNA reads TGTGCCACCAGCAGAGATCAGGGGCTCGAGCAGTACTTC.

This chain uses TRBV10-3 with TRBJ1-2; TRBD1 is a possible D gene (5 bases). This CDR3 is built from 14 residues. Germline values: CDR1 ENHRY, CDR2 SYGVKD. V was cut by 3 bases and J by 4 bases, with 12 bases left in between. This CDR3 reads CAISDRVGAYGYTF. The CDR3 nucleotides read TGTGCCATCAGTGACAGGGTAGGCGCCTATGGCTACACCTTC.

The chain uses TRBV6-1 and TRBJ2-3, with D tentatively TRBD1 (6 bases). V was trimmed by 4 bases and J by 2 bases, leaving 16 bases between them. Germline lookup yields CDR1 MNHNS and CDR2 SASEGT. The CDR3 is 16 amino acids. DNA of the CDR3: TGTGCCAGCAGTGCGACCGGGACACCATACACAGATACGCAGTATTTT. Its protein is CASSATGTPYTDTQYF.

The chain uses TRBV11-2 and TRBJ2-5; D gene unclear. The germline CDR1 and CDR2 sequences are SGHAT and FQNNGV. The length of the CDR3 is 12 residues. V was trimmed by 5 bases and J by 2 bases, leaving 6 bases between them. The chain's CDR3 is CASSVLQETQYF. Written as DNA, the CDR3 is TGTGCCAGCAGCGTCCTACAAGAGACCCAGTACTTC.

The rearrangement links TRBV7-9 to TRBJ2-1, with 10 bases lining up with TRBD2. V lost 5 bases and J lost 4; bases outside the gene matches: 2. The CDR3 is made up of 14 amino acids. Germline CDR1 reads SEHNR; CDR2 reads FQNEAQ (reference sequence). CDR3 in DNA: TGTGCCAGCAGCCCTAGCGGGAGTTACAATGAGCAGTTCTTC. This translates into CASSPSGSYNEQFF.

In nucleotides, the CDR3 is TGTGCCAGCAGTGAAAACTCCAGGACAGCCCTTAATCAGCCCCAGCATTTT. The encoded protein is CASSENSRTALNQPQHF. The chain recombines TRBV6-1 with TRBJ1-5, with TRBD1 as a possible D gene (6 bases). From germline, CDR1 is MNHNS and CDR2 SASEGT. The germline V and J ends were trimmed by 2 bases and 4 bases, with 18 bases remaining between them. The CDR3 has 17 amino acids.

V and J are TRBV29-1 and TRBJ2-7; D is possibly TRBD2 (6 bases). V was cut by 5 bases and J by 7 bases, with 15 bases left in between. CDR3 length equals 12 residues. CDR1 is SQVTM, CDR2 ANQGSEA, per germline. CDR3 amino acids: CSVWDLTGEQYF. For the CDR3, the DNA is TGCAGCGTTTGGGACTTGACTGGGGAGCAGTACTTC.

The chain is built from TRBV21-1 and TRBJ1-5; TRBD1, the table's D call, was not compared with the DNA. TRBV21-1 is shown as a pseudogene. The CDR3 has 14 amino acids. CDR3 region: CASSARTGNQPQHF. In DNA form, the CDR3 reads TGTGCCAGCAGCGCTCGGACAGGCAATCAGCCCCAGCATTTT.

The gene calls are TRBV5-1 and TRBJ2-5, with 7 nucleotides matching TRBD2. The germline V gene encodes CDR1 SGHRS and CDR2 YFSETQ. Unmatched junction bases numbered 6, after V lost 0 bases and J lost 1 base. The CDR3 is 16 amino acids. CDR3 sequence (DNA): TGCGCCAGCAGCTTGGGGACTAGACTTTCCCAAGAGACCCAGTACTTC. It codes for CASSLGTRLSQETQYF.

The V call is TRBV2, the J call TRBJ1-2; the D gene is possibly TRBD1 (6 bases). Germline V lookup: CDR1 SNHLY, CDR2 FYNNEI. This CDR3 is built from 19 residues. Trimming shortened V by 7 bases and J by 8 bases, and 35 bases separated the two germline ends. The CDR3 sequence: CASTGSMGGRGDFRSGYTF. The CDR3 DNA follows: TGTGCCAGCACTGGGTCGATGGGGGGGCGCGGGGACTTTCGGTCGGGCTACACCTTC.

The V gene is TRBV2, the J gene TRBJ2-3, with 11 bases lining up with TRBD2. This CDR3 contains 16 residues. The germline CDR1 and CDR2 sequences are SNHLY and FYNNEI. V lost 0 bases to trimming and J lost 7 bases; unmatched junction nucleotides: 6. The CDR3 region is CASSEAPSGGLNTQYF. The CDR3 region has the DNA TGTGCCAGCAGTGAAGCGCCTAGCGGGGGGCTGAATACGCAGTATTTT.

CDR3 bases: TGCGCCAGCAGTGATTCTAGCGGGGGGTTGGATGAGCAGTTCTTC. It encodes CASSDSSGGLDEQFF. J is TRBJ2-1 and V is TRBV10-2; 11 bases match TRBD2. The CDR3 sequence is 15 residues long. The germline V gene has CDR1 WSHSY and CDR2 SAAADI. The J segment lost 8 bases and the V segment lost 3 bases, leaving 6 bases of the junction unmatched.

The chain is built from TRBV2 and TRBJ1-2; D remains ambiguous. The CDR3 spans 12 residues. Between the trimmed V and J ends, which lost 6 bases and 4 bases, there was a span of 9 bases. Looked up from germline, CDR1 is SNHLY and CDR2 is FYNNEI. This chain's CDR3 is CASSLGAYGYTF. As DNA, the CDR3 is TGTGCCAGCAGCCTCGGAGCCTATGGCTACACCTTC.

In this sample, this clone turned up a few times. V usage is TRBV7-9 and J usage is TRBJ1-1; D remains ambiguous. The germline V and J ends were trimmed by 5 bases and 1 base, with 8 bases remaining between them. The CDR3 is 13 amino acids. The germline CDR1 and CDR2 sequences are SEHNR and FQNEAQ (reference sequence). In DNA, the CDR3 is TGTGCCAGCAGCCTTCAAGCGAACACTGAAGCTTTCTTT. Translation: CASSLQANTEAFF.

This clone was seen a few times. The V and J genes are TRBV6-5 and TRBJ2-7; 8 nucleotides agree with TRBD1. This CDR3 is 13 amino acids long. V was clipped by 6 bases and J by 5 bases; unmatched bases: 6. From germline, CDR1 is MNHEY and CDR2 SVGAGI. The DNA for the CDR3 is TGTGCCAGCAGCTGGACAGGGAGGAACGAGCAGTACTTC. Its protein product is CASSWTGRNEQYF.

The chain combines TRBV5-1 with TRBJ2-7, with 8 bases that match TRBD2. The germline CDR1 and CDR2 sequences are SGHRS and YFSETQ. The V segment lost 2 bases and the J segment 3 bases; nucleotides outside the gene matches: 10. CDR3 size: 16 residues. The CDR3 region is CASSLIGGGGNYEQYF. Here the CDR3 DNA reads TGCGCCAGCAGCTTAATCGGTGGCGGGGGGAACTACGAGCAGTACTTC.

In nucleotides, the CDR3 is TGTGCCAGCAGTTACTCTACAGGGGGAACTAATGAAAAACTGTTTTTT. It translates to CASSYSTGGTNEKLFF. The chain recombines TRBV6-6 with TRBJ1-4, with 8 bases identical to TRBD1. The length of the CDR3 is 16 residues. Germline CDR1 and CDR2: MNHNY and SVGAGI (reference sequence). V shed 0 bases, J shed 1 base, and the junction held 1 base outside the gene matches.

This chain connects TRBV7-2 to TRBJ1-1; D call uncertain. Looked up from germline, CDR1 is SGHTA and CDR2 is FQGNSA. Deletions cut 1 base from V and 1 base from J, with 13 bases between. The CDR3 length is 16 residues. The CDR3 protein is CASSLETGIKNTEAFF. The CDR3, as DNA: TGTGCCAGCAGCTTAGAGACGGGGATCAAGAACACTGAAGCTTTCTTT.

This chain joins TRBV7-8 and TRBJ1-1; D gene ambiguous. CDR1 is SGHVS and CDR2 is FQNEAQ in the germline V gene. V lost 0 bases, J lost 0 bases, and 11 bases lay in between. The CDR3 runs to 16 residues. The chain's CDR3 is CASSLARTVMNTEAFF. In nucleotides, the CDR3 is TGTGCCAGCAGCTTAGCCAGAACAGTAATGAACACTGAAGCTTTCTTT.

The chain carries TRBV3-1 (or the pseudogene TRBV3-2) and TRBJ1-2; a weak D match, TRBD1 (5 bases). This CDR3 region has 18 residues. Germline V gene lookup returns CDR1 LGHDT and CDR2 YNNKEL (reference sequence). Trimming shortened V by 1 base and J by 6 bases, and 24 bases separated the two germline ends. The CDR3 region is CASSQALGGAFGEDGYTF. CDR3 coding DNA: TGTGCCAGCAGCCAAGCCCTAGGAGGGGCGTTCGGAGAGGATGGCTACACCTTC.

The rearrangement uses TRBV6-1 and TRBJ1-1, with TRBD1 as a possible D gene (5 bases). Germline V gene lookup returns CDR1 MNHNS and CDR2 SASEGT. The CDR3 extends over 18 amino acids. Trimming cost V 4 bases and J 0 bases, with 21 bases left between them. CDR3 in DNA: TGTGCCAGCAGTGTTAGGGTGACAAACAGGAAGATGAACACTGAAGCTTTCTTT. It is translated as CASSVRVTNRKMNTEAFF.

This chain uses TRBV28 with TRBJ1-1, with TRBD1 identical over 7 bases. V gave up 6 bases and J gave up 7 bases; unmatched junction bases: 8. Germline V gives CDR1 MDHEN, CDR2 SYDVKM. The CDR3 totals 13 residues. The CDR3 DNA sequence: TGTGCCAGCAGCGGCAGGGGGATCGATGAAGCTTTCTTT. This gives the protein CASSGRGIDEAFF.